The sequence of this TCR beta chain was determined in a study of STAT5B mutations in CD4+ large granular lymphocyte leukemia. Authors' methods: A clonotype over 5% of the repertoire counted as a possible leukemic clone, a few dozen overall. Generated by immunoSEQ multiplex PCR, the TCRdb table keeps only in-frame clones and is missing some. V and J calls and clone size are copied from that table; D and trimming were computed from the DNA. Here the sample spans some 6,000 clones, around 74% being singletons. Bead-separated CD4+, CD4+CD8+, CD57+ or CD56+ fractions, or PBMC, were used. Germline CDR1 and CDR2: MDHEN and SYDVKM. V was clipped by 2 bases and J by 1 base, with 8 bases between them. CDR3 length equals 14 residues.

Sequences were obtained from PBMCs. The TCR sequence derives from a man of 80 years or more with CD4+ T-cell large granular lymphocyte leukemia. The rearrangement links TRBV28 to TRBJ1-2; D might be TRBD1 (6 bases). Written as DNA, the CDR3 is TGTGCCAGCAGTTTAGAGGACAGTAACTATGGCTACACCTTC. Amino acid sequence: CASSLEDSNYGYTF.